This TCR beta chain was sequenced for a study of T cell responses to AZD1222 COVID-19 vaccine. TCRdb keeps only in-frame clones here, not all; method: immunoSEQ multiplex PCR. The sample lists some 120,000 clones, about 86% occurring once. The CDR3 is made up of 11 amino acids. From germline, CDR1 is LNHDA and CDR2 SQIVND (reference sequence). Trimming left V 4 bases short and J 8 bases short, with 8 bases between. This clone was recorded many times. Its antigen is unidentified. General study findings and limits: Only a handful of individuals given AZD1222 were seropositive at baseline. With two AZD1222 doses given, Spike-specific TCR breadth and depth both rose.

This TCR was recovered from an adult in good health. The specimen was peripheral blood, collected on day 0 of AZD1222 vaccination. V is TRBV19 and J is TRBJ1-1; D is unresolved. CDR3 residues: CASSTQAEAFF. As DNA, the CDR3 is TGTGCCAGTAGTACCCAGGCAGAAGCTTTCTTT.